This TCR beta chain stems from a study of blood T cell repertoires in COVID-19. Data came from immunoSEQ multiplex PCR; TCRdb stores just in-frame clones and leaves some out. The table records around 99,000 clones, around 84% of them present only once. Germline trimming cut 5 bases from V and 14 bases from J; bases unmatched to any gene: 15. This CDR3 is 16 amino acids long. Germline V gene data show CDR1 as SEHNR and CDR2 as FQNEAQ (reference sequence). The sequenced sample consisted of peripheral blood. The rearrangement links TRBV7-9 to TRBJ2-1; 13 bases fit TRBD2. The sequence derives from a woman over 75 with active or convalescent COVID-19. The CDR3 loop reads CASSPRLAGGPVGEFF. The CDR3 nucleotides read TGTGCCAGCAGCCCCCGACTAGCGGGAGGCCCTGTAGGTGAGTTCTTC.